Shown below are 23 T cell receptor beta chains from a single sample sequenced in a study of CD8+ T cells in alopecia areata. Isolated RNA was reverse transcribed into cDNA used as the sequencing template. Sequenced by immunoSEQ multiplex PCR; TCRdb stores in-frame clones only, minus some. Of 140,000 to 150,000 clones in the sample, roughly 44% were seen once. The material sequenced was CD4+ T cells sorted from blood. The receptors here all came from a human donor with alopecia areata.

The genes are TRBV30 and TRBJ2-2; TRBD2 might be the D (6 bases). This CDR3 region has 14 residues. V was shortened by 1 base and J by 4 bases, with 10 bases between the two germline ends. From germline, CDR1 is GTSNPN and CDR2 SVGIG (reference sequence). As DNA, the CDR3 is TGTGCCTGGAGTGGCAGGAGGGGCACCGGGGAGCTGTTTTTT. It encodes CAWSGRRGTGELFF. The complete variable domain, with remaining parts taken from reference TRBV30 and TRBJ2-2, reads SQTIHQWPATLVQPVGSPLSLECTVEGTSNPNLYWYRQAAGRGLQLLFYSVGIGQISSEVPQNLSASRPQDRQFILSSKKLLLSDSGFYLCAWSGRRGTGELFFGEGSRLTVL.

The chain has TRBV27 and TRBJ1-2, with TRBD1 as a possible D gene (5 bases). The CDR3 runs 15 residues. Germline CDR1 MNHEY, CDR2 SMNVEV (reference sequence). Trimming removed 3 bases at V and 7 bases at J, with 18 bases between. CDR3 region: CASSFQGGIFRGYTF. In DNA, the CDR3 is TGTGCCAGCAGTTTCCAGGGTGGGATATTTCGTGGCTACACCTTC.

The chain has TRBV6-5 and TRBJ2-7; 10 positions agree with TRBD2. V lost 6 bases and J lost 4; bases outside the gene matches: 6. Germline CDR1 MNHEY, CDR2 SVGAGI. This CDR3 has 14 amino acids. Here the CDR3 reads CASRARSGRYEQYF. CDR3 DNA: TGTGCCAGCAGGGCGCGTAGCGGGAGGTACGAGCAGTACTTC.

V gene TRBV6-5 combines with J gene TRBJ2-3, with a weak D call TRBD2 (6 bases). Trimming shortened V by 7 bases and J by 4 bases, and 18 bases separated the two germline ends. The CDR3 covers 15 residues. The germline V gene has CDR1 MNHEY and CDR2 SVGAGI. The DNA of the CDR3 is TGTGCCAGCACCGACCCCCAGAGGAGGGCAGATACGCAGTATTTT. Its protein is CASTDPQRRADTQYF.

There are a few counts of this clone. The chain is built from TRBV29-1 and TRBJ2-3; a possible D gene is TRBD2 (5 bases). The CDR3 is made up of 13 amino acids. In germline, CDR1 is SQVTM, CDR2 ANQGSEA. Trimming cost V 6 bases and J 0 bases, with 10 bases left between them. The CDR3 loop reads CSVLGISTDTQYF. The CDR3 bases are TGCAGCGTCCTCGGGATCAGCACAGATACGCAGTATTTT.

This clone was observed a handful of times. J is TRBJ2-1 and V is TRBV28, with 9 bases lining up with TRBD2. CDR1 is MDHEN, CDR2 SYDVKM, per germline. The CDR3 consists of 16 residues. J gave up 8 bases and V 5 bases, and 13 bases lay outside the gene matches. The CDR3 DNA follows: TGTGCCAGCAGTCCCTCGGGAGCGGGAGGTGGTTATGAGCAGTTCTTC. It yields the protein CASSPSGAGGGYEQFF.

J is TRBJ2-2 and V is TRBV5-4; possibly TRBD1 for D (6 bases). The CDR3 extends over 14 amino acids. V dropped 2 bases and J dropped 5 bases, with 10 bases sitting between them. The germline CDR1 and CDR2 sequences are SGHNT and YYREEE (reference sequence). The CDR3 spells CASSLRTATGELFF. CDR3 coding DNA: TGTGCCAGCAGCTTACGGACAGCAACCGGGGAGCTGTTTTTT.

CDR3 in DNA: TGTGCCAGCAGTATCGGACAGGTCAAAAACATTCAGTACTTC. Residues: CASSIGQVKNIQYF. The V call is TRBV2, the J call TRBJ2-4, with 7 bases aligning to TRBD1. The junction had 4 bases not matched to a gene; V was cut back by 5 bases and J by 3 bases. This CDR3 contains 14 residues. Germline V lookup: CDR1 SNHLY, CDR2 FYNNEI. Combining the CDR3 with reference TRBV2 and TRBJ2-4 gives the whole variable domain EPEVTQTPSHQVTQMGQEVILRCVPISNHLYFYWYRQILGQKVEFLVSFYNNEISEKSEIFDDQFSVERPDGSNFTLKIRSTKLEDSAMYFCASSIGQVKNIQYFGAGTRLSVL.

The rearrangement joins TRBV6-1 to TRBJ2-7; 7 nucleotides match TRBD2. The CDR3 runs 12 residues. Germline V gives CDR1 MNHNS, CDR2 SASEGT. V was pared by 10 bases and J by 7 bases, with 10 bases of the junction left unmatched. The CDR3 sequence is CAIGHGTIEQYF. The CDR3 DNA follows: TGTGCCATCGGTCACGGGACTATTGAGCAGTACTTC.

This rearrangement joins TRBV28 to TRBJ2-7, with TRBD1 matching 11 bases. The V and J ends lost 4 bases and 3 bases, in that order; junction bases with no gene match: 8. The CDR3 has 16 amino acids. CDR1 is MDHEN and CDR2 is SYDVKM in the germline V gene. The CDR3 reads CASSSPPGQGDYEQYF. The CDR3 coding sequence is TGTGCCAGCAGTTCCCCCCCGGGACAGGGGGACTACGAGCAGTACTTC.

This chain joins TRBV2 and TRBJ2-2; TRBD2 might be the D (6 bases). Germline V gene data show CDR1 as SNHLY and CDR2 as FYNNEI. V lost 1 base and J lost 7, with 16 bases in between. This CDR3 region has 16 residues. The CDR3 loop reads CASSEGRTTRGGELFF. The DNA for the CDR3 is TGTGCCAGCAGTGAAGGACGGACTACAAGGGGCGGGGAGCTGTTTTTT. Together with reference TRBV2 and TRBJ2-2, the CDR3 gives the full variable domain: EPEVTQTPSHQVTQMGQEVILRCVPISNHLYFYWYRQILGQKVEFLVSFYNNEISEKSEIFDDQFSVERPDGSNFTLKIRSTKLEDSAMYFCASSEGRTTRGGELFFGEGSRLTVL.

The CDR3 DNA sequence: TGTGCCAGCAGCCAAGACAGGGATCCCGAGCAGTACTTC. Protein: CASSQDRDPEQYF. This chain connects TRBV14 to TRBJ2-7; possible D gene TRBD1, 5 bases. The V end lost 0 bases, the J end lost 6 bases, and 9 bases lay between the germline ends. The CDR3 is 13 amino acids. The germline gives CDR1 SGHDN, CDR2 FVKESK. The complete variable domain, with remaining parts taken from reference TRBV14 and TRBJ2-7, reads EAGVTQFPSHSVIEKGQTVTLRCDPISGHDNLYWYRRVMGKEIKFLLHFVKESKQDESGMPNNRFLAERTGGTYSTLKVQPAELEDSGVYFCASSQDRDPEQYFGPGTRLTVT.

This clone was counted only a few times. The chain has TRBV4-1 and TRBJ1-5; D gene ambiguous. The CDR3 is 14 residues long. Germline V gene data show CDR1 as MGHRA and CDR2 as YSYEKL. V lost 0 bases and J lost 5, with 8 bases in between. The CDR3 loop reads CASSQDNGYQPQHF. The CDR3 DNA sequence: TGCGCCAGCAGCCAAGATAATGGATATCAGCCCCAGCATTTT.

The chain recombines TRBV14 with TRBJ2-1; 7 bases align to TRBD2. This CDR3 is 16 amino acids long. The V gene end was trimmed by 2 bases and the J gene end by 0 bases; junction bases not matched to a gene: 4. Germline CDR1 reads SGHDN; CDR2 reads FVKESK. CDR3 coding DNA: TGTGCCAGCAGCCAATTAGGCGGGAGCTCCTACAATGAGCAGTTCTTC. It encodes CASSQLGGSSYNEQFF.

This rearrangement joins TRBV4-1 to TRBJ2-7; 7 bases align to TRBD1. CDR1 is MGHRA and CDR2 is YSYEKL in the germline V gene. Germline trimming cut 4 bases from V and 7 bases from J; bases unmatched to any gene: 13. The CDR3 has 15 amino acids. As DNA, the CDR3 is TGCGCCAGCAGCCTATTAACAGGGGATCGGTGGGAGCAGTACTTC. It yields the protein CASSLLTGDRWEQYF.

The DNA of the CDR3 is TGTGCCAGCAGTGGAGGGACAGGGTATGAGCAGTTCTTC. Its translation: CASSGGTGYEQFF. The chain couples TRBV6-1 to TRBJ2-1; 9 bases agree with TRBD1. The CDR3 runs to 13 residues. V gave up 4 bases and J gave up 8 bases; unmatched junction bases: 3. Germline lookup yields CDR1 MNHNS and CDR2 SASEGT.

This clone occurred a few times. The V and J genes are TRBV6-6 and TRBJ2-1; 7 bases fit TRBD2. Germline-derived CDR1 and CDR2 are MNHNY and SVGAGI (reference sequence). The CDR3 totals 14 residues. The V and J ends lost 0 bases and 13 bases, in that order; junction bases with no gene match: 9. The DNA of the CDR3 is TGTGCCAGCAGTTACTCCCGCGGACTAGACGCTCAGTTCTTC. This sequence encodes CASSYSRGLDAQFF.

This clone has just a few counts. A junction boundary mismatches the germline segment, possibly from a read error. The V and J genes are TRBV10-2 and TRBJ1-3; the D gene is possibly TRBD1 (6 bases). Germline V gene sequence: CDR1 WSHSY, CDR2 SAAADI. CDR3 size: 15 residues. CDR3 amino acids: CASKPGADSGSTIYF. For the CDR3, the DNA is TGCGCCAGCAAACCGGGGGCAGACTCTGGAAGCACCATATATTTT.

About this clone: Other DNA sequences within the sample encode an identical CDR3. The chain recombines TRBV5-1 with TRBJ2-3; D gene uncertain. This CDR3 is built from 12 residues. The germline V and J ends were trimmed by 2 bases and 2 bases, with 3 bases remaining between them. Germline CDR1 SGHRS, CDR2 YFSETQ. CDR3 loop: CASSFSTDTQYF. The CDR3 coding sequence is TGCGCCAGCAGCTTTTCCACAGATACGCAGTATTTT.

The chain carries TRBV6-5 and TRBJ2-6; TRBD1 matches 8 bases. The germline CDR1 and CDR2 sequences are MNHEY and SVGAGI. V lost 0 bases, J lost 9 bases, and 4 bases stayed unmatched. The CDR3 is 15 amino acids. The CDR3 region has the DNA TGTGCCAGCAGTTACTCAGGACAGGGAAGCAACGTCCTGACTTTC. Its translation is CASSYSGQGSNVLTF.

The chain combines TRBV28 with TRBJ2-5; 8 positions match TRBD1. CDR3 length: 14 amino acids. Germline V CDR1 and CDR2: MDHEN, SYDVKM. The junction had 8 bases not matched to a gene; V was cut back by 2 bases and J by 9 bases. CDR3 in amino acids: CASSLKVTGAPQYF. The CDR3 DNA is TGTGCCAGCAGTTTAAAGGTGACAGGGGCCCCCCAGTACTTC.

A few counts support this clone. The chain couples TRBV10-3 to TRBJ2-2; D gene unclear. CDR3 length equals 12 residues. Trimming cost V 1 base and J 7 bases, with 4 bases left between them. The germline V gene has CDR1 ENHRY and CDR2 SYGVKD. CDR3 DNA: TGTGCCATCAGTGAGTTTGGCGGGGAGCTGTTTTTT. Encoded protein: CAISEFGGELFF.

The CDR3, as DNA: TGCAGCGTTGGCCTGTATTACAATGAGCAGTTCTTC. Its protein product is CSVGLYYNEQFF. The chain links TRBV29-1 to TRBJ2-1; D unresolved. Trimming removed 4 bases from V and 4 bases from J, with 8 bases in between. Germline assignment: CDR1 SQVTM and CDR2 ANQGSEA. The CDR3 has 12 residues.